Listed below are T cell receptor beta chains from one sample, sequenced in a study of graft-versus-host responses after intestinal transplantation. Sequencing was performed with immunoSEQ multiplex PCR; in TCRdb, only in-frame clones are kept and a portion is missing. Of under 95,000 clones in the sample, more than 70% were seen once. Antigens of these TCRs are unknown. This sample comprised unstimulated CD8+ T cells sorted from spleen or lymph node cells, obtained before intestinal transplant. The receptor set was obtained from a human donor who received an intestinal transplant. Both conserved end residues are trimmed from each CDR3.

13 | TRBV2 | ASSEGGRGTGELF
14 | TRBV6-5 | ASSYWGTGLNTEAF
11 | TRBV5-4 | ASSLYGDTEAF
16 | TRBV7-9 | ASSPWGQDRVHYNEQF
12 | TRBV30 | AWSLGTGKETQY
13 | TRBV11-2 | ASSLDRWAKETQY
20 | TRBV27 | ASSYSASVTFDRARVNTEAF
14 | TRBV5-6 | ASSLAGRGGNQPQH
12 | TRBV6-1 | ASSEGQGNEKLF
11 | TRBV10-2 | ASGDRDNYGYT
12 | TRBV27 | ASSPLFRTYEQY
10 | TRBV5-6 | ASSPTGGEQY
11 | TRBV5-1 | ASSMEGYQPQH
14 | TRBV7-9 | ASTQSGLAHYNEQF
13 | TRBV5-1 | ASSLGDRGGNTQY
14 | TRBV28 | ASSPLAGGPQETQY
11 | TRBV9 | ASSAEGYGELF
14 | TRBV6-5 | ASSYTKPGEGDTQY
14 | TRBV9 | ASSGEVGRLQETQY
14 | TRBV14 | ASSSDRGRITDTQY
17 | TRBV7-3 | ASSLRWLTAKISNQPQH
11 | TRBV6-5 | ASSRNSGNTIY
12 | TRBV4-1 | ASSQEGEGDTQY
13 | TRBV15 | ATSRDRGHTDTQY
15 | TRBV30 | AWSTFPRGGKPYEQY
13 | TRBV27 | ASRGQGTGNQPQH
12 | TRBV10-3 | AISEDSNTGELF
13 | TRBV27 | ASSPKLAPNYEQY
9 | TRBV10-2 | ASGTGYGYT
13 | TRBV10-3 | AISEWQGAVEGYT
14 | TRBV25-1 | ASSEWEGQGAGELF
12 | TRBV27 | ASSLRGTGGELF
16 | TRBV5-1 | ASWGRKNRGLRLYGYT
13 | TRBV18 | ASSSTRITLRGYT
13 | TRBV7-8 | ASSFSGGLSYEQY
11 | TRBV7-9 | ASNSGNSYEQY
16 | TRBV6-4 | ASSDIFETSGNTGELF
13 | TRBV7-9 | ATRVGGSSYNEQF
12 | TRBV19 | ASSARQKPYEQY
9 | TRBV20-1 | SAQDYNEQF
13 | TRBV7-9 | ASRRTGEYNSPLH
13 | TRBV19 | ASSISTGTLETQY
15 | TRBV7-5 | ARSLVVRGSYNSPLH
13 | TRBV6-6 | ASSPGLLSYNEQF
13 | TRBV6-1 | ASSEWGHNNSPLH
14 | TRBV7-8 | ASSLGGSGSTDTQY
14 | TRBV4-1 | ASSPAAATGVYEQF
11 | TRBV19 | ASSPGTAYEQY
13 | TRBV27 | ASSLSGANTGELF
14 | TRBV18 | ASSPGGGIYNSPLH
15 | TRBV5-4 | ASSLVLGQGIGNTIY
9 | TRBV20-1 | SARVGRGYT
17 | TRBV5-1 | ASSLEGSEGRGYNSPLH
13 | TRBV6-1 | ASSEAPGSGNEQF
9 | TRBV29-1 | SVAGSYEQY
14 | TRBV4-1 | ASSHDLGQGGNGYT
13 | TRBV6-1 | ASSKSSGDTGELF
13 | TRBV10-1 | ASSDPGAGEGTQY
12 | TRBV4-1 | ASSHPDTSYEQY